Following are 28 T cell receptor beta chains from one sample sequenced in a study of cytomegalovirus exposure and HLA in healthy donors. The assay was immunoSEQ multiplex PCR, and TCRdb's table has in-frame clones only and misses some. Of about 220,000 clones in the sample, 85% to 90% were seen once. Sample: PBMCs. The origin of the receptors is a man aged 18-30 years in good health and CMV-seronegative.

The CDR3 region is CASSLPPPTRSSYEQYF. The CDR3 DNA follows: TGTGCCAGCAGTCTACCCCCACCGACAAGATCGTCCTACGAGCAGTACTTC. The rearrangement uses TRBV28 and TRBJ2-7; D remains unclear. This CDR3 has 17 residues. Germline CDR1 reads MDHEN; CDR2 reads SYDVKM. V was pared by 5 bases and J by 1 base, with 21 bases between. The variable domain in full, completed from reference TRBV28 and TRBJ2-7, reads DVKVTQSSRYLVKRTGEKVFLECVQDMDHENMFWYRQDPGLGLRLIYFSYDVKMKEKGDIPEGYSVSREKKERFSLILESASTNQTSMYLCASSLPPPTRSSYEQYFGPGTRLTVT.

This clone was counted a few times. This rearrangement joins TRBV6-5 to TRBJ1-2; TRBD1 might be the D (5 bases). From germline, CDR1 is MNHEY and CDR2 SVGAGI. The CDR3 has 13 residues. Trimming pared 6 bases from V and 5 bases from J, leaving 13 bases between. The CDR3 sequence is CASSRGGEYGYTF. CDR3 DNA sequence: TGTGCCAGCAGCCGTGGGGGGGAATATGGCTACACCTTC.

The CDR3 DNA reads TGTGCCGGCTCTGACAGTTACACCGGGGAGCTGTTTTTT. Protein sequence: CAGSDSYTGELFF. The chain combines TRBV30 with TRBJ2-2, with a possible D match to TRBD1 (5 bases). V lost 8 bases and J 3 bases, leaving 13 bases between the germline ends. This CDR3 region has 13 residues. The germline CDR1 and CDR2 sequences are GTSNPN and SVGIG (reference sequence).

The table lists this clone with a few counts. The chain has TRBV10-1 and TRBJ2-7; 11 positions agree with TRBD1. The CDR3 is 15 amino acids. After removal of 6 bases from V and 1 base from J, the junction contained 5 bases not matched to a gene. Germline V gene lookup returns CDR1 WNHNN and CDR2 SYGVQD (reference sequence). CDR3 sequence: CASSADRGRSYEQYF. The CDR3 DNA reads TGCGCCAGCAGCGCGGACAGGGGGCGTTCCTACGAGCAGTACTTC.

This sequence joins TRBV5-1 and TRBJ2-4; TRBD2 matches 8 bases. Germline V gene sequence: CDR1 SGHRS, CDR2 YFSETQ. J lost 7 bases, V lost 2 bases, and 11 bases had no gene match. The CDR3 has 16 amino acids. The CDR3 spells CASSLPNGGAGNIQYF. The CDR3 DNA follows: TGCGCCAGCAGCTTACCAAACGGGGGGGCCGGTAACATTCAGTACTTC.

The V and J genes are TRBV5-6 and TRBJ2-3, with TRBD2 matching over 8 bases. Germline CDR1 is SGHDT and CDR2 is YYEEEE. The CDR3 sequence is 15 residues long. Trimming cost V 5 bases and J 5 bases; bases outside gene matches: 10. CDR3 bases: TGTGCCAGCAGTCTTCGTAGCGGGGCGGGAGATACGCAGTATTTT. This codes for CASSLRSGAGDTQYF.

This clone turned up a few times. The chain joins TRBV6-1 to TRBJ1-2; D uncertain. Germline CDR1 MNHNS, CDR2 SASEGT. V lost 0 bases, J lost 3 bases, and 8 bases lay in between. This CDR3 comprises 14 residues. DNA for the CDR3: TGTGCCAGCAGTGAAGCGCGGGGAGACTATGGCTACACCTTC. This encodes CASSEARGDYGYTF.

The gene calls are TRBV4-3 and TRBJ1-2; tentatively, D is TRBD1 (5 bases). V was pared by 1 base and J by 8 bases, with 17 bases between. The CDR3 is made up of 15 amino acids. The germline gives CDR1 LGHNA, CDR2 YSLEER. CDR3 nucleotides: TGCGCCAGCAGCCAAGTCGGTGGAGGGGCTGAAGGCTACACCTTC. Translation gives CASSQVGGGAEGYTF.

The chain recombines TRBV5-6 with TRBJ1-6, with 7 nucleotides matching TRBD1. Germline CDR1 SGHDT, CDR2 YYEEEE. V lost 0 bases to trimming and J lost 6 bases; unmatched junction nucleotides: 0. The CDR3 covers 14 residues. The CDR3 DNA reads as TGTGCCAGCAGCTTGGACAGGGGTAATTCACCCCTCCACTTT. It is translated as CASSLDRGNSPLHF.

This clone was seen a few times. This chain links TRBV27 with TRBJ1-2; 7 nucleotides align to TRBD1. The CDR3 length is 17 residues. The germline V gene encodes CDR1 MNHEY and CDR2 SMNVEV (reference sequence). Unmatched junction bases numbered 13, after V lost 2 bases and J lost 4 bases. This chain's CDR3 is CASSLVATGLRIYGYTF. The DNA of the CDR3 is TGTGCCAGCAGTTTAGTTGCGACAGGGCTTCGAATCTATGGCTACACCTTC.

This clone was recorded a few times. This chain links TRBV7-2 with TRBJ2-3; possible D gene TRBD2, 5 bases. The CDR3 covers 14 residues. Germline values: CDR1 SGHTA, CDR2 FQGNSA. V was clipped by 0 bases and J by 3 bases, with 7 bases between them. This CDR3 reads CASSLALVTDTQYF. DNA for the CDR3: TGTGCCAGCAGCTTAGCACTAGTTACAGATACGCAGTATTTT.

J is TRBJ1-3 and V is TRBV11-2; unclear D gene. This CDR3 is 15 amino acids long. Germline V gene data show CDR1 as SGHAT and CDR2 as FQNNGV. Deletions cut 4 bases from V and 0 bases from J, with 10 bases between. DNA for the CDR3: TGTGCCAGCAGCTCTGGGCGGGTCTCTGGAAACACCATATATTTT. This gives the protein CASSSGRVSGNTIYF.

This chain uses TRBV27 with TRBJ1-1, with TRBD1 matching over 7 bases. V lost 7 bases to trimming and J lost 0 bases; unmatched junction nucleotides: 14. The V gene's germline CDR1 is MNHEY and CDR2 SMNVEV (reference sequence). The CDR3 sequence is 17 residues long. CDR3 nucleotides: TGTGCCAGCACCTCCCGGACAGGAGTAATTCTGAACACTGAAGCTTTCTTT. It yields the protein CASTSRTGVILNTEAFF.

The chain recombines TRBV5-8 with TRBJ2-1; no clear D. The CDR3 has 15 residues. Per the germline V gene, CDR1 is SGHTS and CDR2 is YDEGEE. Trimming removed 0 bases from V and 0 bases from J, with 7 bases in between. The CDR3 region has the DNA TGTGCCAGCAGCTTGGGACAAAACTCCTACAATGAGCAGTTCTTC. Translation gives CASSLGQNSYNEQFF.

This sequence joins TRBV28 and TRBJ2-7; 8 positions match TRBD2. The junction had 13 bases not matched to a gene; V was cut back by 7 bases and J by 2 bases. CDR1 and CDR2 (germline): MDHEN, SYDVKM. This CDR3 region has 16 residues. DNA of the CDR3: TGTGCCAGCAAGGGCTTAGGTAGCGGGGCTCCCTACGAGCAGTACTTC. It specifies CASKGLGSGAPYEQYF.

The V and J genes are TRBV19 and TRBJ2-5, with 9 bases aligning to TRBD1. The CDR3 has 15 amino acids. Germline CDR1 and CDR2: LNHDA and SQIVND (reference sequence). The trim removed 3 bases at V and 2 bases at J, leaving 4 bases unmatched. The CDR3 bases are TGTGCCAGTAGTATTCCGACAGGGGGTCAAGAGACCCAGTACTTC. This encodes CASSIPTGGQETQYF.

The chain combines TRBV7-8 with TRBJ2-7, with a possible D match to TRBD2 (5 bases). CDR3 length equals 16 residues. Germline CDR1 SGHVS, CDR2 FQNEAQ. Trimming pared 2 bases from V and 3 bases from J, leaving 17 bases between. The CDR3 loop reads CASSLMATISIYEQYF. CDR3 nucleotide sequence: TGTGCCAGCAGCTTAATGGCGACTATCTCTATCTACGAGCAGTACTTC.

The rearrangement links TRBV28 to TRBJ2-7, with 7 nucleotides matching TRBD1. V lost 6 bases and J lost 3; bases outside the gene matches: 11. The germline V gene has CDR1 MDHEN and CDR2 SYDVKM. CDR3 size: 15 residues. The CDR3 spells CASRSNTGTVYEQYF. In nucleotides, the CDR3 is TGTGCCAGCAGGTCCAACACCGGGACAGTCTACGAGCAGTACTTC. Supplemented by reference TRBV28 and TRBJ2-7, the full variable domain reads DVKVTQSSRYLVKRTGEKVFLECVQDMDHENMFWYRQDPGLGLRLIYFSYDVKMKEKGDIPEGYSVSREKKERFSLILESASTNQTSMYLCASRSNTGTVYEQYFGPGTRLTVT.

The chain's CDR3 is CASSNRLAGETQYF. Here the CDR3 DNA reads TGTGCCAGCAGCAATAGACTAGCGGGAGAGACCCAGTACTTC. The J gene is TRBJ2-5, the V gene TRBV21-1; the D call TRBD2 from the table was never checked on the DNA. TRBV21-1 corresponds to a pseudogene. The CDR3 covers 14 residues.

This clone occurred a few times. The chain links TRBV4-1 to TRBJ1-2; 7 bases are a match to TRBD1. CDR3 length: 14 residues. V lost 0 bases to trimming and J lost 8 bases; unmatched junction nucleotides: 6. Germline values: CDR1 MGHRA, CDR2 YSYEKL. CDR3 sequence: CASSQEMTGRGYTF. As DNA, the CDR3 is TGCGCCAGCAGCCAAGAGATGACAGGGAGGGGCTACACCTTC.

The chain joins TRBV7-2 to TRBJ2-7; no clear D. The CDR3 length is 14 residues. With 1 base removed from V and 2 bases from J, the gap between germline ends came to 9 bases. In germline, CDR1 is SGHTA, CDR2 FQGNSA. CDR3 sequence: CASSLGLDTYEQYF. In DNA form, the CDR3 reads TGTGCCAGCAGCTTAGGTCTCGACACCTACGAGCAGTACTTC.

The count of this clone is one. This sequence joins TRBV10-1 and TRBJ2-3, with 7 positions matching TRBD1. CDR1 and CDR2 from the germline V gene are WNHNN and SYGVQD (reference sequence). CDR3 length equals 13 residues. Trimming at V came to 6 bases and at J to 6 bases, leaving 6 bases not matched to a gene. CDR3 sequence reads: CASSGTVGDTQYF. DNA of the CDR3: TGCGCCAGCAGCGGGACAGTTGGGGATACGCAGTATTTT.

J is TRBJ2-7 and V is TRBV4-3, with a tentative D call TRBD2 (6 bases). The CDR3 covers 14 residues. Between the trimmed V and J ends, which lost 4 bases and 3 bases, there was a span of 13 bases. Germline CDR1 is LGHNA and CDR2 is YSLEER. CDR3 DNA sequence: TGCGCCAGCAGCCCTGGAGGAGGGTTCTACGAGCAGTACTTC. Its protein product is CASSPGGGFYEQYF.

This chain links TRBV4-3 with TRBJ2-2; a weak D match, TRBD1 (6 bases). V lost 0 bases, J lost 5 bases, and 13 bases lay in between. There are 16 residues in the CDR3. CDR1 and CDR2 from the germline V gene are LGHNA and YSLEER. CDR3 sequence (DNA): TGCGCCAGCAGCCAAGATCGGGCTCAGGGGACCGGGGAGCTGTTTTTT. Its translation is CASSQDRAQGTGELFF.

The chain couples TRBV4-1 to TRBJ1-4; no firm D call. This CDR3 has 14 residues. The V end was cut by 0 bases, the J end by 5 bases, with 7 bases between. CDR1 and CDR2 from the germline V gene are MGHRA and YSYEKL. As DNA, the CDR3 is TGCGCCAGCAGCCAAGAACAGCTAAATGAAAAACTGTTTTTT. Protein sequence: CASSQEQLNEKLFF.

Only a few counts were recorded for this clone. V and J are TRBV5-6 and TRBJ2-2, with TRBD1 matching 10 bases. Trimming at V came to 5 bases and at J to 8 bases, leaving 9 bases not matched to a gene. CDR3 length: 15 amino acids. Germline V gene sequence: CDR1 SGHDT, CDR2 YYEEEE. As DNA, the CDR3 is TGTGCCAGCAGTTACGACAGGGGGCTGTCGGGGGAGCTGTTTTTT. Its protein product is CASSYDRGLSGELFF.

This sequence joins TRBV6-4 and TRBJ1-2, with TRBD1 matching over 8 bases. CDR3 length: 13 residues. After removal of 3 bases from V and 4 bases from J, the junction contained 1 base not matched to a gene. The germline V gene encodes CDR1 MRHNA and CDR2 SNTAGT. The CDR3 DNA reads TGTGCCAGCAGTGATGACAGGGGCTATGGCTACACCTTC. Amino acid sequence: CASSDDRGYGYTF.

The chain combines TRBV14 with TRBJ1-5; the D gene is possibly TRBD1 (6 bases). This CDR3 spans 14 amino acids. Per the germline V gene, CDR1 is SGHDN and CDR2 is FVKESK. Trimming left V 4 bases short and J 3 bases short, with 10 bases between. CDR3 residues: CASSRGGINQPQHF. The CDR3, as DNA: TGTGCCAGCAGCCGAGGGGGTATCAATCAGCCCCAGCATTTT.